The 3 T cell receptor beta chains below all came from one sample that was sequenced in a study of OX40 agonist ivuxolimab in advanced cancers. Sequencing used immunoSEQ multiplex PCR; TCRdb keeps in-frame clones, though not all of them. Of about 73,000 clones detected, just over 85% appear once; the ten largest clones hold under 0.75%. The specimen comprised CD4+ or CD8+ T cells sorted from blood, sampled in a trial of the OX40 agonist ivuxolimab. These receptors were taken from an adult with an advanced solid tumor such as melanoma, head and neck, liver or kidney cancer.

V is TRBV10-3 and J is TRBJ1-1; a weak D match, TRBD1 (5 bases). CDR1 ENHRY and CDR2 SYGVKD come from the germline V gene. This CDR3 is built from 14 residues. V was cut by 0 bases and J by 5 bases, with 10 bases left in between. The CDR3 sequence is CAISESGRMTEAFF. CDR3 in DNA: TGTGCCATCAGTGAGTCGGGGCGGATGACTGAAGCTTTCTTT.

This clone was seen only a few times. The V call is TRBV5-4, the J call TRBJ2-7; 8 bases line up with TRBD1. This CDR3 comprises 15 residues. V shed 4 bases, J shed 3 bases, and the junction held 9 bases outside the gene matches. Germline V gives CDR1 SGHNT, CDR2 YYREEE (reference sequence). For the CDR3, the DNA is TGTGCCAGCAGCCCCCGGACAGGGATTGACTACGAGCAGTACTTC. Its protein product is CASSPRTGIDYEQYF.

The chain couples TRBV6-5 to TRBJ2-7; 9 bases match TRBD1. The CDR3 extends over 13 amino acids. CDR1 is MNHEY, CDR2 SVGAGI, per germline. With 6 bases clipped from V and 6 bases from J, the junction kept 6 bases outside the gene matches. This CDR3 is CASSPSTGGEQYF. In DNA, the CDR3 is TGTGCCAGCAGCCCGTCGACAGGGGGCGAGCAGTACTTC.